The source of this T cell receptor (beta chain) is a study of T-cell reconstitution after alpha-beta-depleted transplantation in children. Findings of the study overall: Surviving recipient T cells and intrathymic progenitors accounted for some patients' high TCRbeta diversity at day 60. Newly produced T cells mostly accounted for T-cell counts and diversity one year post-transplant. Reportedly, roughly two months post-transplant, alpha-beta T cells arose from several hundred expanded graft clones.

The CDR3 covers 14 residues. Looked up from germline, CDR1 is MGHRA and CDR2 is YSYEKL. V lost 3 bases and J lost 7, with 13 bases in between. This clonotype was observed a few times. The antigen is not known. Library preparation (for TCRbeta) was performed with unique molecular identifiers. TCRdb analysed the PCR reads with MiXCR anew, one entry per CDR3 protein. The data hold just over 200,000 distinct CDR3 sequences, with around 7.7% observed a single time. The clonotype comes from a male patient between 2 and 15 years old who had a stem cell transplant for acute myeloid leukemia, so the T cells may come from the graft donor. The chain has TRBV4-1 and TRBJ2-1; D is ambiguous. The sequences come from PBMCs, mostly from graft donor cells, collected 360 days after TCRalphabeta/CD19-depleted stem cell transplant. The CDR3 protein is CASSQLRKANEQFF. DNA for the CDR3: TGCGCCAGCAGCCAGCTTCGGAAAGCGAATGAGCAGTTCTTC.